This T cell receptor beta chain emerged from a study of breast tumors, draining lymph nodes, adjacent tissues (dated by TCRdb to 2016 to 2018). Background for the entire study: In breast cancer patients, the study compared the TCR beta repertoires of tumor, adjacent nontumor tissue and axillary lymph nodes. The study aimed to assess the relationships and possible T-cell exchange between tumor, surrounding tissue and draining lymph node repertoires in human breast cancer.

Sequencing took place on an Illumina HiSeq 2000. TCR beta chain libraries were generated through multiplex PCR amplification. The amplified TCR beta chain products were analyzed by high-throughput sequencing. TCRdb reworked the public reads: Q25 trimming with fastp, MiXCR clone assembly, productive beta chains retained. Each CDR3 protein gets just one entry, which takes the most common genes and DNA from the rows behind it. The sample table shows tens of thousands of distinct CDR3 sequences, and around 20% are seen once. 2% to 2.5% of the sample is in the top ten clones. The lymph node samples were taken from the axillary draining lymph nodes of breast cancer patients. Summary of the overall study and its limitations: Tumor and nontumor tissue repertoires were found to be significantly more similar in luminal-like than in basal-like breast cancer. The data were judged consistent with most tumor T cells deriving from the lymph node and then expanding within tumor tissue. Tumor T-cell repertoires showed less diversity than lymph node repertoires and more diversity than nontumor tissue repertoires, and tumor T-cell repertoires showed preferential V and J gene usage. The conclusion that tumor T cells originate in lymph nodes was presented as consistent with a hypothesis rather than as directly demonstrated.

This clonotype was seen ten or more times. Its antigen target is currently unknown. Within one base of it there is no much larger clone, and no base qualities were kept. At the junction V is shortened by 3 bases and J by 5 bases; bases outside the gene matches: 13. The CDR3, from cysteine to phenylalanine, totals 16 residues. Only CDR3 DNA is held: 48 bases, read in frame from base 1. The CDR1 and CDR2 encoded by the germline V gene are SGDLS and YYNGEE. The sample comprised axillary lymph node tissue. This receptor chain uses TRBV9 and TRBJ2-7; 8 central nucleotides agree with TRBD2. The sequence was obtained from a female donor with breast cancer. Some clones in this sample may be carry-over from other donors' samples. The DNA sequence is given as TGTGCCAGCAGCGCTCCCCCGCGGACTAGCTCTGACGAGCAGTACTTC. Translated, it reads CASSAPPRTSSDEQYF.